The 20 T cell receptor beta chains in this list originate from one sample, sequenced in a study of OX40 agonist ivuxolimab in advanced cancers. Assay used: immunoSEQ multiplex PCR; TCRdb lists only in-frame clones, some missing. This table holds about 86,000 clones, around nine tenths found once. The source material was CD4+ or CD8+ T cells sorted from blood, sampled in a trial of the OX40 agonist ivuxolimab. The receptors stem from an adult with an advanced solid tumor such as melanoma, head and neck, liver or kidney cancer.

The rearrangement uses TRBV5-1 and TRBJ2-2, with 12 bases lining up with TRBD2. The junction had 11 bases not matched to a gene; V was cut back by 7 bases and J by 4 bases. CDR3 length: 17 amino acids. Germline V gene sequence: CDR1 SGHRS, CDR2 YFSETQ. The CDR3 sequence is CASASRLAGVGTGELFF. The CDR3 nucleotides are TGCGCCAGCGCGAGTCGACTAGCGGGAGTGGGCACCGGGGAGCTGTTTTTT.

This clone turned up a few times. The V and J genes are TRBV11-2 and TRBJ2-7; D remains ambiguous. Trimming removed 5 bases from V and 2 bases from J, with 10 bases in between. The CDR3 sequence is 13 residues long. In germline, CDR1 is SGHAT, CDR2 FQNNGV. CDR3 in amino acids: CASSPGLPYEQYF. Written as DNA, the CDR3 is TGTGCCAGCAGCCCCGGGCTACCCTACGAGCAGTACTTC.

The chain couples TRBV12-2 to TRBJ2-5; the D segment call TRBD2 is taken from the table without a DNA check. TRBV12-2 is a listed pseudogene. The CDR3 spans 18 residues. CDR3 nucleotides: TGTGCAAGTCGCTTGGCCGGGACTAGCGGGAGGGCCCGGGAGACCCAGTACTTC. It encodes CASRLAGTSGRARETQYF.

The chain joins TRBV11-2 to TRBJ2-3; 7 nucleotides match TRBD2. The ends lost 5 bases at V and 0 bases at J; junction bases unmatched: 8. Per germline, CDR1 SGHAT and CDR2 FQNNGV. CDR3 length equals 16 residues. DNA for the CDR3: TGTGCCAGCAGCCGTTTAGCGGGTACTAGCACAGATACGCAGTATTTT. Amino acid sequence: CASSRLAGTSTDTQYF.

This clone was observed a single time. The chain couples TRBV5-4 to TRBJ2-1, with 7 bases identical to TRBD2. The trim removed 0 bases at V and 7 bases at J, leaving 13 bases unmatched. This CDR3 comprises 17 residues. CDR1 is SGHNT and CDR2 is YYREEE in the germline V gene (reference sequence). Written as DNA, the CDR3 is TGTGCCAGCAGCTTGGGTAGTGGCGGGAGCCGGGGGAATGAGCAGTTCTTC. Translated, it gives CASSLGSGGSRGNEQFF.

V and J are TRBV30 and TRBJ2-2; 13 bases fit TRBD2. Germline loops: CDR1 GTSNPN, CDR2 SVGIG (reference sequence). The CDR3 is 17 amino acids. With V trimmed by 4 bases and J by 8 bases, 13 bases remained unmatched. The CDR3 DNA reads TGTGCCTGGACCCCGGGGACTAGCGGGGCCGTGGTGGGGGAGCTGTTTTTT. Translation: CAWTPGTSGAVVGELFF.

The rearrangement uses TRBV28 and TRBJ2-4; 8 nucleotides line up with TRBD1. Germline V gene lookup returns CDR1 MDHEN and CDR2 SYDVKM. V lost 4 bases, J lost 8 bases, and 25 bases stayed unmatched. The CDR3 contains 20 residues. CDR3 in DNA: TGTGCCAGCAGTTCAGCGACAACAGGGGGGCGGTTAGGCCAAAATGACATTCAGTACTTC. It codes for CASSSATTGGRLGQNDIQYF.

The chain couples TRBV5-1 to TRBJ2-3; 7 nucleotides align to TRBD2. From germline, CDR1 is SGHRS and CDR2 YFSETQ. This CDR3 has 16 residues. V lost 5 bases, J lost 0 bases, and 9 bases stayed unmatched. The CDR3 DNA follows: TGCGCCAGCAGTCCTATTTTTAGCGGGAGCACAGATACGCAGTATTTT. Encoded protein: CASSPIFSGSTDTQYF.

V usage is TRBV7-6 and J usage is TRBJ1-3; 7 nucleotides match TRBD1. This CDR3 region has 16 residues. Germline assignment: CDR1 SGHVS and CDR2 FNYEAQ. Trimming removed 3 bases from V and 0 bases from J; junction bases left unmatched: 5. CDR3 in DNA: TGTGCCAGCAGCTTGGGACAGTGGGACTCTGGAAACACCATATATTTT. Its translation: CASSLGQWDSGNTIYF. The variable domain in full, with the rest retrieved from reference TRBV7-6 and TRBJ1-3, is GAGVSQSPRYKVTKRGQDVALRCDPISGHVSLYWYRQALGQGPEFLTYFNYEAQQDKSGLPNDRFSAERPEGSISTLTIQRTEQRDSAMYRCASSLGQWDSGNTIYFGEGSWLTVV.

The gene calls are TRBV9 and TRBJ1-5; D gene unclear. CDR3 length equals 13 residues. V dropped 0 bases and J dropped 5 bases, with 6 bases sitting between them. CDR1 and CDR2 (germline): SGDLS, YYNGEE. The CDR3 nucleotides read TGTGCCAGCAGCGTAGACCCGGATCAGCCCCAGCATTTT. Translation: CASSVDPDQPQHF.

This rearrangement joins TRBV2 to TRBJ2-2; tentatively, D is TRBD1 (5 bases). V lost 2 bases to trimming and J lost 5 bases, with 6 bases between them. CDR1 SNHLY and CDR2 FYNNEI come from the germline V gene. The CDR3 contains 13 residues. In DNA, the CDR3 is TGTGCCAGCAGTGAACAGGGAACCGGGGAGCTGTTTTTT. Amino acids: CASSEQGTGELFF.

This rearrangement joins TRBV15 to TRBJ2-3; no clear D. The germline V gene has CDR1 LNHNV and CDR2 YYDKDF (reference sequence). The CDR3 is made up of 17 amino acids. V lost 0 bases, J lost 4 bases, and 17 bases lay in between. The CDR3 loop reads CATSRDRQEKGSDTQYF. The CDR3 nucleotides read TGTGCCACCAGCAGAGATCGGCAGGAGAAGGGATCAGATACGCAGTATTTT.

The CDR3 nucleotides read TGTGCCAGCAGCCCAGGGATCTCTGGGGCCAACGTCCTGACTTTC. This encodes CASSPGISGANVLTF. The gene calls are TRBV27 and TRBJ2-6, with a possible D match to TRBD1 (5 bases). Germline values: CDR1 MNHEY, CDR2 SMNVEV (reference sequence). The ends were cut back, 6 bases at V and 0 bases at J, with 9 bases in the middle. The CDR3 loop spans 15 amino acids.

V and J are TRBV5-1 and TRBJ2-1, with 8 bases matching TRBD2. In germline, CDR1 is SGHRS, CDR2 YFSETQ. The trim removed 2 bases at V and 0 bases at J, leaving 10 bases unmatched. CDR3 length equals 18 residues. DNA of the CDR3: TGCGCCAGCAGCTTTGGGGTTTTGAGCGGGAGCTCCTACAATGAGCAGTTCTTC. Its protein product is CASSFGVLSGSSYNEQFF. The full variable domain, completed using reference TRBV5-1 and TRBJ2-1, is KAGVTQTPRYLIKTRGQQVTLSCSPISGHRSVSWYQQTPGQGLQFLFEYFSETQRNKGNFPGRFSGRQFSNSRSEMNVSTLELGDSALYLCASSFGVLSGSSYNEQFFGPGTRLTVL.

V and J are TRBV7-9 and TRBJ2-2; the match to TRBD2 covers 7 bases. The CDR3 extends over 16 amino acids. Germline V gene data show CDR1 as SEHNR and CDR2 as FQNEAQ (reference sequence). With V trimmed by 2 bases and J by 1 base, 4 bases remained unmatched. Here the CDR3 reads CASSLRSGGNTGELFF. The CDR3 region has the DNA TGTGCCAGCAGCTTAAGGTCGGGGGGGAACACCGGGGAGCTGTTTTTT.

This clone turned up a few times. The V and J genes are TRBV5-4 and TRBJ2-7; D assignment may be TRBD1 or TRBD2 (5 bases each). The V gene lost 1 base and the J gene lost 4 bases, with 12 bases spanning the gap. CDR1 is SGHNT and CDR2 is YYREEE in the germline V gene (reference sequence). The CDR3 covers 14 residues. The CDR3 DNA is TGTGCCAGCAGCTTGTGGGGCCGGACTTACGAGCAGTACTTC. It translates to CASSLWGRTYEQYF.

The CDR3 DNA reads TGTGCCAGTTGGAGAGCGGGAGAAGACAATGAGCAGTTCTTC. Translating gives CASWRAGEDNEQFF. The chain employs TRBV28 and TRBJ2-1; 8 bases are a match to TRBD2. Germline-derived CDR1 and CDR2 are MDHEN and SYDVKM. The CDR3 length is 14 residues. Losses at the gene ends were 9 bases for V and 5 bases for J; bases not matched to a gene: 9.

This chain connects TRBV19 to TRBJ2-3; TRBD2 matches at 10 bases. Trimming took 10 bases from V and 0 from J; bases not matched to a gene: 10. CDR3 size: 16 residues. CDR1 and CDR2 from the germline V gene are LNHDA and SQIVND (reference sequence). DNA for the CDR3: TGTGCCACCATAGCGGGGGGCGCCCCTAGCACAGATACGCAGTATTTT. Amino acids: CATIAGGAPSTDTQYF.

The chain has TRBV4-2 and TRBJ2-5, with 7 bases fitting TRBD1. Looked up from germline, CDR1 is LGHNA and CDR2 is YNFKEQ. V lost 5 bases, J lost 2 bases, and 5 bases stayed unmatched. The CDR3 totals 14 residues. In DNA, the CDR3 is TGTGCCAGCAGCTCCCCGACAGGGCAAGAGACCCAGTACTTC. Encoded protein: CASSSPTGQETQYF.

This chain links TRBV7-3 with TRBJ2-1; no definite D call. The V end lost 5 bases, the J end lost 8 bases, and 10 bases lay between the germline ends. CDR3 length: 12 residues. Germline V lookup: CDR1 SGHTA, CDR2 FQGTGA. CDR3 loop: CASSPNTDEQFF. The CDR3 nucleotides are TGTGCCAGCAGCCCCAACACCGATGAGCAGTTCTTC.